This paragraph reports one T cell receptor (beta chain). The second PCR ran 7 to 11 cycles with a sample-barcoded 5' primer and J-beta primers. Each CDR3 protein gets one entry after TCRdb re-called the 5' RACE reads with MiXCR. The data show 550,000 to 800,000 distinct CDR3 sequences, about a third seen once. This sample is drawn from a study of blood T cells in healthy people across ages. The V end was cut by 4 bases, the J end by 2 bases, with 11 bases between. The CDR3 extends over 15 amino acids. CDR1 is LNHDA and CDR2 is SQIVND in the germline V gene (reference sequence). Sequencing used blood. The gene calls are TRBV19 and TRBJ2-2; D gene uncertain. This TCR came from a woman aged 80 or older in good health. CDR3 DNA sequence: TGTGCCAGTAGTACTGGGGATATAAACACCGGGGAGCTGTTTTTT. Translation: CASSTGDINTGELFF.